A selection of T cell receptor beta chains follows, all from one sample in a study of T-cell reconstitution after alpha-beta-depleted transplantation in children. TCRdb fed the PCR reads into MiXCR, producing one record per CDR3 protein. Among 480,000 or so distinct CDR3 sequences, over 9.5% were seen once, and the ten largest hold just over 2%. Specimen: PBMCs, collected before TCRalphabeta/CD19-depleted stem cell transplant. The origin of the receptors is a child younger than 10 with inherited bone marrow failure, due to receive a stem cell transplant. Both conserved end residues are part of each CDR3. A D gene is named only where the DNA matches it firmly. The size entry gives once, few or many counts, or a class when the clone is expanded.

D | size | J | V | CDR3 | DNA
TRBD1 | many | TRBJ1-2 | TRBV12-3/TRBV12-4 | CASSPFGRGGGYTF | TGTGCCAGCAGTCCCTTCGGCAGGGGGGGCGGCTACACCTTC
. | many | TRBJ2-6 | TRBV28 | CASSPSGLTSGANVLTF | TGTGCCAGCAGTCCCTCCGGACTGACCTCTGGGGCCAACGTCCTGACTTTC
TRBD2 | many | TRBJ2-3 | TRBV28 | CASSLLGLAPSTDTQYF | TGTGCCAGCAGTTTACTGGGACTAGCCCCTAGCACAGATACGCAGTATTTT
TRBD1 | many | TRBJ2-7 | TRBV7-9 | CASSLFPGTGGSYEQYF | TGTGCCAGCAGCTTATTCCCCGGGACAGGGGGCTCCTACGAGCAGTACTTC
TRBD1 | many | TRBJ2-5 | TRBV29-1 | CSVVGTGSVTQYF | TGCAGCGTTGTAGGGACAGGGTCGGTGACCCAGTACTTC
TRBD2 | few | TRBJ2-1 | TRBV12-3/TRBV12-4 | CASSPLAGSYYNEQFF | TGTGCCAGCAGTCCGTTAGCGGGGAGTTACTACAATGAGCAGTTCTTC
TRBD2 | many | TRBJ2-5 | TRBV29-1 | CSVVWEREQRSQYF | TGCAGCGTTGTTTGGGAGCGGGAACAACGGTCCCAGTACTTC
. | many | TRBJ2-1 | TRBV7-9 | CASSPIGDGYNEQFF | TGTGCCAGCAGCCCTATAGGGGACGGCTACAATGAGCAGTTCTTC
. | many | TRBJ2-7 | TRBV12-3/TRBV12-4 | CASSWGAVYEQYF | TGTGCCAGCAGTTGGGGGGCAGTATACGAGCAGTACTTC
. | many | TRBJ1-4 | TRBV6-1 | CASSEGEKLFF | TGTGCCAGCAGTGAGGGTGAAAAACTGTTTTTT
TRBD1 | many | TRBJ2-5 | TRBV25-1 | CASSDPTGRETQYF | TGTGCCAGCAGTGACCCGACAGGGCGAGAGACCCAGTACTTC
TRBD2 | once | TRBJ2-2 | TRBV12-3/TRBV12-4 | CTISLGRARYLRGTGELFF | TGTACCATCAGTTTAGGGAGGGCCCGATACCTTCGGGGCACCGGGGAGCTGTTTTTT